Listed here are 2 T cell receptor beta chains from one sample, sequenced in a study of CD8+CD57+ T cells in acquired aplastic anemia. Genomic DNA provided the template from which TCR beta VDJ and CDR3 profiles were obtained. TCRdb itself ran the reads through MiXCR, one entry per CDR3 protein. Of 60,000 or so distinct CDR3 sequences listed, 55% are singletons. Sequencing used sorted CD4+, CD8+, or CD8+CD57+ T cells (not recorded which) from PBMCs. The receptors here all came from a human donor in good health, serving as a control.

This clonotype was recorded many times. The genes are TRBV12-3 or TRBV12-4 and TRBJ2-7; D is unresolved. There are 13 residues in the CDR3. Trimming stripped 3 bases from V and 3 bases from J, with 9 bases between. CDR3 region: CASSFNRIYEQYF. The CDR3 region has the DNA TGTGCCAGCAGTTTCAACCGCATCTACGAGCAGTACTTC.

In its sample, this clonotype was seen once. This chain joins TRBV7-9 and TRBJ2-7; 9 bases align to TRBD1. V lost 5 bases, J lost 3 bases, and 8 bases stayed unmatched. CDR3 length equals 15 residues. CDR1 SEHNR and CDR2 FQNEAQ come from the germline V gene (reference sequence). This CDR3 reads CASSHRTGEGYEQYF. CDR3 DNA: TGTGCCAGCAGCCACCGGACAGGGGAGGGCTACGAGCAGTACTTC.